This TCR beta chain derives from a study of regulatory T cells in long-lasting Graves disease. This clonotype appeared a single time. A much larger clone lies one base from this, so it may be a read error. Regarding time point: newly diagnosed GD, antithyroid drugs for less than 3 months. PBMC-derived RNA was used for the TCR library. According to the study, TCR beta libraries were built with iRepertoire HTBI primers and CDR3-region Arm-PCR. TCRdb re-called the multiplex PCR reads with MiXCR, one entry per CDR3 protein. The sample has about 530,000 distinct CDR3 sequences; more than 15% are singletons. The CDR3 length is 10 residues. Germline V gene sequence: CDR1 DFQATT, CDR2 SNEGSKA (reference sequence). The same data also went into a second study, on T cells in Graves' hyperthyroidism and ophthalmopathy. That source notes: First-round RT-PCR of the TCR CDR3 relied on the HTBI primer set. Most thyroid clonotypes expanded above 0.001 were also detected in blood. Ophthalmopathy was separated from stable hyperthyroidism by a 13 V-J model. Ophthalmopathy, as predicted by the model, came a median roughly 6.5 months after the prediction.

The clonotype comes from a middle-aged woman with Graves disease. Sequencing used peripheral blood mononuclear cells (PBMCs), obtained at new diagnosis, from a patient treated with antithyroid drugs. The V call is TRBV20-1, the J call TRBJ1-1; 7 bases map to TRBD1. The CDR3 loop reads CSARTGEASF. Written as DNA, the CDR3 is TGCAGTGCTAGAACAGGGGAAGCTTCCTTT.